Shown below are 18 T cell receptor beta chains from a single sample sequenced in a study. Each CDR3 protein gets one entry after TCRdb re-called the RT-PCR reads with MiXCR. In the table there are about 680,000 distinct CDR3 sequences, approximately 15% of which are singletons. What was sequenced was memory CD4+ T cells from blood. These receptors all come from a female donor in good health, serving as a healthy control.

The chain couples TRBV20-1 to TRBJ2-3; D is unresolved. The germline CDR1 and CDR2 sequences are DFQATT and SNEGSKA (reference sequence). The CDR3 is made up of 12 amino acids. Trimming took 3 bases from V and 2 from J, leaving 6 bases between them. The CDR3 spells CSASPHTDTQYF. Here the CDR3 DNA reads TGCAGTGCTAGTCCACACACAGATACGCAGTATTTT.

This clonotype was detected only a few times. The chain employs TRBV7-6 and TRBJ2-7; 8 bases match TRBD1. The germline V gene encodes CDR1 SGHVS and CDR2 FNYEAQ. The CDR3 spans 15 residues. V shed 1 base, J shed 3 bases, and the junction held 5 bases outside the gene matches. CDR3 sequence: CASSLVAGGFYEQYF. The CDR3 DNA sequence: TGTGCCAGCAGCTTAGTGGCAGGGGGCTTCTACGAGCAGTACTTC.

This clonotype has just a few counts. The chain carries TRBV7-2 and TRBJ2-1; the D is unclear. Germline-derived CDR1 and CDR2 are SGHTA and FQGNSA. Trimming removed 4 bases at V and 13 bases at J, with 14 bases between. This CDR3 has 12 amino acids. CDR3 in DNA: TGTGCCAGCAGCTATATAGAGGTTGCCCAGTTCTTC. This sequence encodes CASSYIEVAQFF.

This clonotype was observed many times. The J gene is TRBJ2-1, the V gene TRBV20-1, with 7 nucleotides matching TRBD2. With 0 bases clipped from V and 2 bases from J, the junction kept 4 bases outside the gene matches. Germline V gene data show CDR1 as DFQATT and CDR2 as SNEGSKA (reference sequence). This CDR3 comprises 15 residues. CDR3 coding DNA: TGCAGTGCTAGAGATGTTGCGGGAGCCTACAATGAGCAGTTCTTC. The encoded protein is CSARDVAGAYNEQFF.

This rearrangement joins TRBV7-9 to TRBJ2-2; 7 nucleotides match TRBD2. The V gene's germline CDR1 is SEHNR and CDR2 FQNEAQ (reference sequence). CDR3 size: 14 residues. The trim removed 5 bases at V and 4 bases at J, leaving 4 bases unmatched. This CDR3 is CASSTWGGTGELFF. DNA for the CDR3: TGTGCCAGCAGCACTTGGGGGGGCACCGGGGAGCTGTTTTTT.

This clonotype was counted a few times. The chain employs TRBV28 and TRBJ2-1; 7 nucleotides align to TRBD2. The V gene end was trimmed by 3 bases and the J gene end by 1 base; junction bases not matched to a gene: 15. The CDR3 runs 19 residues. Germline-derived CDR1 and CDR2 are MDHEN and SYDVKM. The chain's CDR3 is CASSFRGRALYKSYNEQFF. For the CDR3, the DNA is TGTGCCAGCAGTTTCCGTGGGAGGGCCCTCTATAAGTCCTACAATGAGCAGTTCTTC.

This sequence joins TRBV20-1 and TRBJ2-5, with a tentative D call TRBD2 (5 bases). CDR1 is DFQATT, CDR2 SNEGSKA, per germline (reference sequence). The germline V and J ends were trimmed by 3 bases and 5 bases, with 10 bases remaining between them. This CDR3 is 12 amino acids long. The CDR3 nucleotides are TGCAGTGCTAGGCGGGCCGGGGAGACCCAGTACTTC. Translating gives CSARRAGETQYF.

The chain recombines TRBV1 with TRBJ2-7; the table's TRBD2 call for D was not verified on the DNA. TRBV1 is recorded as a pseudogene. There are 15 residues in the CDR3. The CDR3 loop reads CTSSQGAEGIYEQYF. Written as DNA, the CDR3 is TGCACCAGCAGCCAAGGGGCAGAGGGAATTTACGAGCAGTACTTC.

This clonotype was detected many times. J is TRBJ1-1 and V is TRBV6-5, with 10 bases matching TRBD1. There are 16 residues in the CDR3. Germline CDR1 MNHEY, CDR2 SVGAGI. Trimming removed 6 bases from V and 2 bases from J; junction bases left unmatched: 9. CDR3 residues: CASSLLQTGGNTEAFF. DNA for the CDR3: TGTGCCAGCAGCCTCCTTCAGACAGGGGGCAACACTGAAGCTTTCTTT.

The V call is TRBV18, the J call TRBJ2-5, with unresolved D. Germline assignment: CDR1 KGHSH and CDR2 LQKENI. V lost 1 base and J lost 2, with 8 bases in between. CDR3 length equals 14 residues. This CDR3 is CASSPLYRQETQYF. In DNA form, the CDR3 reads TGTGCCAGCTCACCACTATACAGACAAGAGACCCAGTACTTC.

The table lists this clonotype with many counts. The V gene is TRBV4-1, the J gene TRBJ1-1; maybe TRBD1 (5 bases). V was clipped by 5 bases and J by 5 bases, with 27 bases between them. The CDR3 loop spans 18 amino acids. Germline lookup yields CDR1 MGHRA and CDR2 YSYEKL. The CDR3 DNA reads as TGCGCCAGCAGCGAACCAGTTTGGGAAAGGGCAGGGAAGACTGAAGCTTTCTTT. Translated: CASSEPVWERAGKTEAFF.

This chain joins TRBV7-2 and TRBJ1-1, with 9 bases matching TRBD1. V trimming: 3 bases; J trimming: 9 bases; junction bases outside the gene matches: 2. Per germline, CDR1 SGHTA and CDR2 FQGNSA. CDR3 length: 12 amino acids. CDR3 in DNA: TGTGCCAGCAGCTTCGGACAGGGGCAAGCTTTCTTT. Encoded protein: CASSFGQGQAFF.

This clonotype was found a few times. The chain recombines TRBV7-2 with TRBJ2-1; D is perhaps TRBD2 (5 bases). The germline gives CDR1 SGHTA, CDR2 FQGNSA. V dropped 2 bases and J dropped 2 bases, with 10 bases sitting between them. The CDR3 is made up of 15 amino acids. The CDR3 loop is CASSLYQTTYNEQFF. CDR3 nucleotides: TGTGCCAGCAGCTTATATCAGACTACCTACAATGAGCAGTTCTTC.

This clonotype was recorded a few times. This chain joins TRBV9 and TRBJ1-2; tentatively, D is TRBD1 (6 bases). CDR1 SGDLS and CDR2 YYNGEE come from the germline V gene. The length of the CDR3 is 14 residues. Between the trimmed V and J ends, which lost 4 bases and 8 bases, there was a span of 18 bases. The CDR3 coding sequence is TGTGCCAGCAGCCTAACTGGGGGACAAGGAGGCTACACCTTC. It translates to CASSLTGGQGGYTF.

The chain couples TRBV27 to TRBJ2-3; D assignment may be TRBD1 or TRBD2 (5 bases each). V lost 1 base and J 4 bases, leaving 15 bases between the germline ends. CDR1 and CDR2 from the germline V gene are MNHEY and SMNVEV (reference sequence). There are 16 residues in the CDR3. CDR3 sequence (DNA): TGTGCCAGCAGTTTATGGGGCCGGGGCGGCTCAGATACGCAGTATTTT. It codes for CASSLWGRGGSDTQYF.

This clonotype was recorded many times. V and J are TRBV12-3 or TRBV12-4 and TRBJ2-2; unclear D gene. This CDR3 is built from 14 residues. V was shortened by 4 bases and J by 1 base, with 7 bases between the two germline ends. As DNA, the CDR3 is TGTGCCAGCAGTTCTAGAGGGAACACCGGGGAGCTGTTTTTT. It translates to CASSSRGNTGELFF.

The chain is built from TRBV28 and TRBJ1-2; D is undetermined. Germline CDR1 is MDHEN and CDR2 is SYDVKM. The V and J ends lost 4 bases and 8 bases respectively, with 11 bases between them. This CDR3 has 12 amino acids. For the CDR3, the DNA is TGTGCCAGCAGTTCCAGTGGAGAGGGCTACACCTTC. As protein: CASSSSGEGYTF.

This clonotype has ten or more counts. V gene TRBV20-1 combines with J gene TRBJ2-1; 7 nucleotides align to TRBD2. Germline assignment: CDR1 DFQATT and CDR2 SNEGSKA (reference sequence). The CDR3 length is 14 residues. Trimming cost V 8 bases and J 4 bases; bases outside gene matches: 11. In DNA, the CDR3 is TGCAGTATACCGGGGGGACTCCTTTACAATGAGCAGTTCTTC. Protein sequence: CSIPGGLLYNEQFF.